This TCR beta chain was identified in a study of T-cell reconstitution after alpha-beta-depleted transplantation in children. Note on this clonotype: Its antigen is unknown.

Preparation of the TCRbeta library used unique molecular identifiers. TCRdb fed the PCR reads into MiXCR, producing one record per CDR3 protein. The data hold approximately 500,000 distinct CDR3 sequences, with approximately 10% observed a single time. The CDR3 is made up of 15 amino acids. From germline, CDR1 is SGHNT and CDR2 YYREEE (reference sequence). With V trimmed by 0 bases and J by 5 bases, 5 bases remained unmatched. Findings and limits, study-wide: Surviving recipient cells, namely T cells and thymic progenitors, were the source of high day-60 TCRbeta diversity in some patients. Once a year had passed after transplant, T-cell counts and diversity came mostly from newly produced T cells. There were reportedly several hundred expanded graft clones from which alpha-beta T cells came about two months after transplant.

The V call is TRBV5-4, the J call TRBJ2-1, with 7 bases matching TRBD1. The source material was PBMCs, sampled before TCRalphabeta/CD19-depleted stem cell transplant. This TCR was sampled from a child aged 2 to 15 with inherited bone marrow failure, due to receive a stem cell transplant. CDR3 DNA: TGTGCCAGCAGCTTGGGGCCACAGGGGAACAATGAGCAGTTCTTC. Protein sequence: CASSLGPQGNNEQFF.